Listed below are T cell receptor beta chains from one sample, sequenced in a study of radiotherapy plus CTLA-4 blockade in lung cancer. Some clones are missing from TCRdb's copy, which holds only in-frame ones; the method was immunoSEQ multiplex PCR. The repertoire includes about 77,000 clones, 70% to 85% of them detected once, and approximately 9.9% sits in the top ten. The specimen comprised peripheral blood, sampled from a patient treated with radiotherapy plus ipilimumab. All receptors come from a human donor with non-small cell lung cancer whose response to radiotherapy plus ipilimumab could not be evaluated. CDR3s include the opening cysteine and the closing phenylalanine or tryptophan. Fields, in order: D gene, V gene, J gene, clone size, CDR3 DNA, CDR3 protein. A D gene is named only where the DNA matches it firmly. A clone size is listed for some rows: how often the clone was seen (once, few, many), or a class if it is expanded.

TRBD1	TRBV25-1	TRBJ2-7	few	TGTGCCAGCAGTGAGCGACCGGGACAGGGGTCCTACGAGCAGTACTTC	CASSERPGQGSYEQYF
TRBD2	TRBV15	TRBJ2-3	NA	TGTGCCACCAGCAGAGATCAGTCCGGGACTAGGTTGACAGATACGCAGTATTTT	CATSRDQSGTRLTDTQYF
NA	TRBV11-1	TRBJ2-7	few	TGTGCCAGCAGCTTTAACCCGGGAGACGGCGAGCAGTACTTC	CASSFNPGDGEQYF
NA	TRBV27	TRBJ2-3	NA	TGTGCCAGCACTAGCACAGATACGCAGTATTTT	CASTSTDTQYF
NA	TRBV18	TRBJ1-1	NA	TGTGCCAGCTCTCCGGCCGGCCGGGAAACTGAAGCTTTCTTT	CASSPAGRETEAFF
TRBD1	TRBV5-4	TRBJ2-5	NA	TGTGCCAGCAGCTTGGATTGGGGGACAGGGGAGACCCAGTACTTC	CASSLDWGTGETQYF
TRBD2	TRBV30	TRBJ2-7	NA	TGTGCCTGGAGTGGACCGGGACTAGCGGGAGGTACCTACGAGCAGTACTTC	CAWSGPGLAGGTYEQYF
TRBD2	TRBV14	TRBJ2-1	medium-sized	TGTGCCAGCAGTGGGACTAGCGGGAGCCCCTACAATGAGCAGTTCTTC	CASSGTSGSPYNEQFF
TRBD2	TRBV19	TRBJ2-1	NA	TGTGCCAGTAGTATATTAGCGGGAGGGGGGGGTGAGCAGTTCTTC	CASSILAGGGGEQFF
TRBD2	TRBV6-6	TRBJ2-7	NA	TGTGCCAGCAGTTACGGTCTAGCGGGTGACGAGCAGTACTTC	CASSYGLAGDEQYF
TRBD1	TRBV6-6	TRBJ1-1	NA	TGTGCCAGTATAACAGGGGATGGTGGAACTGAAGCTTTCTTT	CASITGDGGTEAFF
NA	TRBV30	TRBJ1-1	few	TGTGCCTGGGGGGCCGACCTGAACACTGAAGCTTTCTTT	CAWGADLNTEAFF
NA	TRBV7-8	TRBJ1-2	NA	TGTGCCAGCAGCCCACGACGAGCCGTCAGGAATGGCTACACCTTC	CASSPRRAVRNGYTF
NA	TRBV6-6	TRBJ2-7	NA	TGTGCCAGCAGTAGCCGAGAGGCCGGATTGGGTCACGAGCAGTACTTC	CASSSREAGLGHEQYF
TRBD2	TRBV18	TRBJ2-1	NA	TGTGCCAGCTCACCAACAGCTAGCGGGGGGCCGGGCAATGAGCAGTTCTTC	CASSPTASGGPGNEQFF
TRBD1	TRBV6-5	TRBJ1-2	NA	TGTGCCAGCAAGTTCCAGGGGGCGCGGGGCTACACCTTC	CASKFQGARGYTF
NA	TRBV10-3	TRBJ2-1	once	TGTGCCATCAGGACCGCACTAGCTGGTGTACACAATGAGCAGTTCTTC	CAIRTALAGVHNEQFF
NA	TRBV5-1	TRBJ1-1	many	TGCGCCAGCAGCTCACAAACGAACACTGAAGCTTTCTTT	CASSSQTNTEAFF
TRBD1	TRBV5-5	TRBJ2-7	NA	TGTGCCAGCAGCCTAGGACAGGGGCTGGACGAGCAGTACTTC	CASSLGQGLDEQYF
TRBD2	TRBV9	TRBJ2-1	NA	TGTGCCAGCACCCTTAGCGGGAGTTCCTACAATGAGCAGTTCTTC	CASTLSGSSYNEQFF
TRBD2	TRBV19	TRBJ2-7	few	TGTGCCAGTAGCCTCGGGAGGGGGAACGACGAGCAGTACTTC	CASSLGRGNDEQYF
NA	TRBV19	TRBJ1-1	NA	TGTGCCAGTAGTACCCCTGGTCGTGGGAAGGGGGACACTGAAGCTTTCTTT	CASSTPGRGKGDTEAFF
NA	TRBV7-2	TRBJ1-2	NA	TGTGCCAGCAGCTTGTGGGGGGACTATGGCTACACCTTC	CASSLWGDYGYTF
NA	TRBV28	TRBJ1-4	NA	TGTGCCAGCAGTCGACAGGTAACCGCCGAAAAACTGTTTTTT	CASSRQVTAEKLFF
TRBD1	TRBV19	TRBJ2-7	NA	TGTGCCAGTAGTCGGACAGGGGGCTTCGAGCAGTACTTC	CASSRTGGFEQYF
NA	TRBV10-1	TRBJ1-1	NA	TGCGCCAGCAGTGAGTCGAGGGTAAACGAGGCTTTCTTT	CASSESRVNEAFF
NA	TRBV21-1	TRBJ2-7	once	TGTGCCAGCAGCATAGGGGTACAAAGCTGTAACATTGTGGGGACAGGGTTGGGGTACGAGCAGTACTTC	CASSIGVQSCNIVGTGLGYEQYF
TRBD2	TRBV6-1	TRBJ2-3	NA	TGTGCCAGCAGCCGTCTAGCGGGAGACGCAGATACGCAGTATTTT	CASSRLAGDADTQYF
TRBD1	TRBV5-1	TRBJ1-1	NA	TGCGCCAGCAGCTTGCAAGACAGGGGGCAGACTGAAGCTTTCTTT	CASSLQDRGQTEAFF
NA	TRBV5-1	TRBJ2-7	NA	TGCGCCAGCAGCTTGGCGTTTCTATCCTACGAGCAGTACTTC	CASSLAFLSYEQYF
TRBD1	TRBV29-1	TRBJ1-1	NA	TGCAGCGTTGAAGATCGCGGGACAGGGGACGTGGGGAACACTGAAGCTTTCTTT	CSVEDRGTGDVGNTEAFF
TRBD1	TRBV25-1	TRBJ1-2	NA	TGTGCCAGCAGTGAAGCGACAGGGGATCACTATGGCTACACCTTC	CASSEATGDHYGYTF
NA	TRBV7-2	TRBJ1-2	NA	TGTGCCAGCAGTTCAACTTATGGCTACACCTTC	CASSSTYGYTF
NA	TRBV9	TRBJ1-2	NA	TGTGCCAGCAGCGTAGCTGCGGCGGATCTATACGGCTACACCTTC	CASSVAAADLYGYTF
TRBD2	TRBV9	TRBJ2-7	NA	TGTGCCAGCAGCGTAGGCGGGGACTACTACGAGCAGTACTTC	CASSVGGDYYEQYF
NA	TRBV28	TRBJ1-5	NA	TGTGCCAGCAGTGAAGCCTCGGGGTATAGCAATCAGCCCCAGCATTTT	CASSEASGYSNQPQHF
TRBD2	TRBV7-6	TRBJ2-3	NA	TGTGCCAGCAGCTCCCAAAGCGGGGCCTCCTGGGGAGATACGCAGTATTTT	CASSSQSGASWGDTQYF
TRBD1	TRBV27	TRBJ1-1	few	TGTGCCAGCAGGTGGGGACAGAAGAACACTGAAGCTTTCTTT	CASRWGQKNTEAFF
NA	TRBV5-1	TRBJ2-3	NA	TGCGCCAGCAGCTTTTCTCGGAGGAGCACAGATACGCAGTATTTT	CASSFSRRSTDTQYF
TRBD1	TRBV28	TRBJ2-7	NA	TGTGCCAGCAGGGGAACAGGGGGCGCCTACGAGCAGTACTTC	CASRGTGGAYEQYF
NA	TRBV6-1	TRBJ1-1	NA	TGTGCCAGCAATTTCTTGGTAGTGATGAACACTGAAGCTTTCTTT	CASNFLVVMNTEAFF
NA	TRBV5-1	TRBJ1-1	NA	TGCGCCAGCAGCTTAGAGGAGGGCACTGAAGCTTTCTTT	CASSLEEGTEAFF
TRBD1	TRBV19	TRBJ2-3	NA	TGTGCCAGTAGTATAGCTCGGACAGGGGGCCTAACAGATACGCAGTATTTT	CASSIARTGGLTDTQYF
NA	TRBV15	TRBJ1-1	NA	TGTGCCACCAGCAGAGAAGTATACGGGGAAGCTTTCTTT	CATSREVYGEAFF
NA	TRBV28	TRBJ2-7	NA	TGTGCCACCCAAACAGGTTCCCTCTCCTACGAGCAGTACTTC	CATQTGSLSYEQYF
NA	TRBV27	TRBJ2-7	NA	TGTGCCAGCAGTTCCCAACGAGGGGGGGACTCCTACGAGCAGTACTTC	CASSSQRGGDSYEQYF
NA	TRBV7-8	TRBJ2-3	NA	TGTGCCAGCAGCCCCCGACAGCTTCTTAACACAGATACGCAGTATTTT	CASSPRQLLNTDTQYF
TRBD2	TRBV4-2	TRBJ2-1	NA	TGTGCCAGCAGCCGCCGGGGGGGCGGGAGCTCCTACAATGAGCAGTTCTTC	CASSRRGGGSSYNEQFF